Presented here are 26 T cell receptor beta chains from one specimen sequenced in a study of control samples from healthy donors and cancer patients. Only in-frame clones appear in the TCRdb table, and some are missing; sequencing was by immunoSEQ multiplex PCR. The table has about 140,000 clones, roughly 92% seen once. Sequencing input: blood. These receptors all come from a man aged 30 to 39 in good health.

In its sample, this clone was seen once. The J gene is TRBJ1-4, the V gene TRBV28, with TRBD1 matching over 11 bases. The length of the CDR3 is 17 residues. J gave up 7 bases and V 3 bases, and 10 bases lay outside the gene matches. Germline V gives CDR1 MDHEN, CDR2 SYDVKM. CDR3 sequence (DNA): TGTGCCAGCAGTTTTCTGAGGACAGGGGGCAGGCGTGAAAAACTGTTTTTT. It specifies CASSFLRTGGRREKLFF.

This clone was observed once. This chain uses TRBV18 with TRBJ2-7; D ambiguous. This CDR3 is built from 14 residues. Looked up from germline, CDR1 is KGHSH and CDR2 is LQKENI. V shed 3 bases and J shed 5 bases, with 14 bases lying between them. The CDR3 coding sequence is TGTGCCAGCTCACCCGGCTGGGCTGGCGACGAGCAGTACTTC. Translating it yields CASSPGWAGDEQYF.

The chain uses TRBV27 and TRBJ1-2, with a weak D call TRBD1 (5 bases). The CDR3 loop spans 14 amino acids. CDR1 is MNHEY, CDR2 SMNVEV, per germline (reference sequence). Deletions cut 3 bases from V and 4 bases from J, with 12 bases between. The CDR3 region has the DNA TGTGCCAGCAGTTTTGGAGCAGGGATCTATGGCTACACCTTC. Translated: CASSFGAGIYGYTF.

The chain carries TRBV29-1 and TRBJ1-1, with a weak D call TRBD1 (6 bases). This CDR3 has 13 amino acids. Germline CDR1 SQVTM, CDR2 ANQGSEA. The V and J ends lost 6 bases and 1 base respectively, with 12 bases between them. CDR3 amino acids: CSVRTDGNTEAFF. DNA of the CDR3: TGCAGCGTGAGGACAGACGGGAACACTGAAGCTTTCTTT.

This clone turned up a few times. As DNA, the CDR3 is TGTGCCAGCAGTGACGTGGCGGGAGCTAGCGAGCAGTACTTC. Amino acid sequence: CASSDVAGASEQYF. V is TRBV6-4 and J is TRBJ2-7; 7 bases match TRBD2. Germline V gene data show CDR1 as MRHNA and CDR2 as SNTAGT. The length of the CDR3 is 14 residues. The trim removed 2 bases at V and 6 bases at J, leaving 7 bases unmatched.

The J gene is TRBJ1-1, the V gene TRBV19; TRBD1 matches at 7 bases. V trimming: 6 bases; J trimming: 6 bases; junction bases outside the gene matches: 7. The germline CDR1 and CDR2 sequences are LNHDA and SQIVND (reference sequence). The CDR3 extends over 13 amino acids. DNA of the CDR3: TGTGCCAGTAGCTGGACAGGAGTCTCTGAAGCTTTCTTT. Protein sequence: CASSWTGVSEAFF.

The gene calls are TRBV28 and TRBJ1-5, with TRBD1 matching over 7 bases. Germline-derived CDR1 and CDR2 are MDHEN and SYDVKM. The CDR3 loop spans 12 amino acids. CDR3 nucleotides: TGTGCGTCACAGGGGACCTATCAGCCCCAGCATTTT. Amino acids: CASQGTYQPQHF.

This chain connects TRBV6-5 to TRBJ2-7, with D unclear. The CDR3 is 13 residues long. V dropped 0 bases and J dropped 10 bases, with 13 bases sitting between them. Per the germline V gene, CDR1 is MNHEY and CDR2 is SVGAGI. CDR3 sequence reads: CASSYSIVTPQYF. As DNA, the CDR3 is TGTGCCAGCAGTTACTCGATCGTGACCCCCCAGTACTTC.

The V and J genes are TRBV19 and TRBJ2-3; D possibly corresponds to TRBD1 (6 bases). V lost 3 bases and J lost 1, with 8 bases in between. Germline loops: CDR1 LNHDA, CDR2 SQIVND (reference sequence). CDR3 length equals 14 residues. Here the CDR3 DNA reads TGTGCCAGTAGTATGGGGGCCCGCACAGATACGCAGTATTTT. It codes for CASSMGARTDTQYF.

The CDR3 DNA reads as TGTGCCAGTAACGGACAGGGAATGGGGGAGCAGTACTTC. Translation gives CASNGQGMGEQYF. This sequence joins TRBV6-5 and TRBJ2-7; 8 bases align to TRBD1. The CDR3 is 13 amino acids. The ends lost 9 bases at V and 7 bases at J; junction bases unmatched: 11. Germline V lookup: CDR1 MNHEY, CDR2 SVGAGI.

The genes are TRBV25-1 and TRBJ2-7, with 8 bases that match TRBD1. J lost 3 bases, V lost 3 bases, and 4 bases had no gene match. The CDR3 sequence is 14 residues long. Germline CDR1 is MGHDK and CDR2 is SYGVNS. The CDR3 sequence: CASSDSGQGYEQYF. The CDR3 nucleotides are TGTGCCAGCAGTGACTCAGGACAGGGCTACGAGCAGTACTTC.

The chain has TRBV29-1 and TRBJ2-7; D gene unclear. V lost 6 bases to trimming and J lost 2 bases, with 8 bases between them. There are 11 residues in the CDR3. Germline CDR1 is SQVTM and CDR2 is ANQGSEA. CDR3 DNA: TGCAGCGTCGAGTCGACCTACGAGCAGTACTTC. Translating it yields CSVESTYEQYF.

V gene TRBV6-2 or TRBV6-3 combines with J gene TRBJ1-1, with TRBD1 as a possible D gene (5 bases). The CDR3 is 14 residues long. The V end was cut by 2 bases, the J end by 1 base, with 8 bases between. In germline, CDR1 is MNHEY, CDR2 SVGEGT. The CDR3 here is CASSYEGENTEAFF. CDR3 coding DNA: TGTGCCAGCAGTTACGAAGGGGAGAACACTGAAGCTTTCTTT.

This chain uses TRBV5-5 with TRBJ2-1; D remains unclear. The CDR3 consists of 16 residues. The germline V gene encodes CDR1 SGHKS and CDR2 YYEKEE (reference sequence). V lost 1 base to trimming and J lost 0 bases, with 11 bases between them. CDR3 protein: CASSLSGPSSYNEQFF. CDR3 sequence (DNA): TGTGCCAGCAGCTTGTCGGGTCCGAGCTCCTACAATGAGCAGTTCTTC.

The rearrangement links TRBV29-1 to TRBJ1-1, with D perhaps TRBD1 (6 bases). This CDR3 spans 14 amino acids. Germline V gives CDR1 SQVTM, CDR2 ANQGSEA. V lost 6 bases and J 3 bases, leaving 17 bases between the germline ends. The CDR3 reads CSVLRTEKYTEAFF. CDR3 DNA: TGCAGCGTCCTCCGGACAGAAAAGTACACTGAAGCTTTCTTT.

This clone was seen a single time. This sequence joins TRBV28 and TRBJ1-1, with 12 bases that match TRBD1. V lost 6 bases and J lost 6; bases outside the gene matches: 5. Germline lookup yields CDR1 MDHEN and CDR2 SYDVKM. The CDR3 is 14 amino acids. CDR3 nucleotide sequence: TGTGCCAGCAGAAAGGGACAGGGGGCTTCTGAAGCTTTCTTT. This encodes CASRKGQGASEAFF.

This clone showed up just once. V gene TRBV27 combines with J gene TRBJ2-5; no clear D. The V end lost 1 base, the J end lost 5 bases, and 8 bases lay between the germline ends. Looked up from germline, CDR1 is MNHEY and CDR2 is SMNVEV (reference sequence). This CDR3 has 13 amino acids. CDR3 in amino acids: CASSLYTSETQYF. The DNA of the CDR3 is TGTGCCAGCAGTTTATATACTTCGGAGACCCAGTACTTC.

The rearrangement uses TRBV7-9 and TRBJ1-1; D is undetermined. The CDR3 spans 14 residues. Trimming took off 1 base at V and 1 base at J, with 7 bases between the two ends. Germline assignment: CDR1 SEHNR and CDR2 FQNEAQ (reference sequence). In DNA form, the CDR3 reads TGTGCCAGCAGCTTAGGACGATGGAACACTGAAGCTTTCTTT. This encodes CASSLGRWNTEAFF. The variable domain in full, with the rest retrieved from reference TRBV7-9 and TRBJ1-1, is DTGVSQNPRHKITKRGQNVTFRCDPISEHNRLYWYRQTLGQGPEFLTYFQNEAQLEKSRLLSDRFSAERPKGSFSTLEIQRTEQGDSAMYLCASSLGRWNTEAFFGQGTRLTVV.

V usage is TRBV2 and J usage is TRBJ1-2, with TRBD1 identical over 7 bases. The V gene's germline CDR1 is SNHLY and CDR2 FYNNEI. The CDR3 is 13 residues long. The ends lost 1 base at V and 8 bases at J; junction bases unmatched: 4. CDR3 DNA sequence: TGTGCCAGCAGTGAAGTTGGAGGGGGCGGCTACACCTTC. It is translated as CASSEVGGGGYTF.

This clone is deemed medium-sized. For the CDR3, the DNA is TGTGCCTGGAGTGAGGGGAGCTCCTATAATTCACCCCTCCACTTT. Translating it yields CAWSEGSSYNSPLHF. The V call is TRBV30, the J call TRBJ1-6; D may be TRBD1 (5 bases). The CDR3 is 15 residues long. Germline lookup yields CDR1 GTSNPN and CDR2 SVGIG (reference sequence). With 1 base removed from V and 0 bases from J, the gap between germline ends came to 7 bases.

The V gene is TRBV30, the J gene TRBJ1-3, with unresolved D. Germline lookup yields CDR1 GTSNPN and CDR2 SVGIG (reference sequence). The CDR3 runs 12 residues. In DNA form, the CDR3 reads TGTGCTTGTGACAATTTCGGAAACACCATATATTTT. Amino acids: CACDNFGNTIYF. Full variable domain (missing parts from reference TRBV30 and TRBJ1-3): SQTIHQWPATLVQPVGSPLSLECTVEGTSNPNLYWYRQAAGRGLQLLFYSVGIGQISSEVPQNLSASRPQDRQFILSSKKLLLSDSGFYLCACDNFGNTIYFGEGSWLTVV.

This sequence joins TRBV4-3 and TRBJ1-2; D possibly corresponds to TRBD1 (5 bases). V was clipped by 1 base and J by 7 bases, with 16 bases between them. The germline V gene encodes CDR1 LGHNA and CDR2 YSLEER. The length of the CDR3 is 15 residues. The CDR3 DNA reads TGCGCCAGCAGCCAAGTCGTCAGGGTAATGGGTGGCTACACCTTC. The encoded protein is CASSQVVRVMGGYTF.

This chain uses TRBV13 with TRBJ2-7; D is unresolved. Between the trimmed V and J ends, which lost 3 bases and 4 bases, there was a span of 10 bases. There are 13 residues in the CDR3. CDR1 is PRHDT, CDR2 FYEKMQ, per germline (reference sequence). CDR3 DNA: TGTGCCAGCAGCTTTTATGGGCGTTACGAGCAGTACTTC. Its translation: CASSFYGRYEQYF.

The V gene is TRBV6-2 or TRBV6-3, the J gene TRBJ2-1; 8 nucleotides align to TRBD2. Germline lookup yields CDR1 MNHEY and CDR2 SVGEGT. V was pared by 6 bases and J by 4 bases, with 11 bases of the junction left unmatched. The CDR3 is 16 amino acids. Here the CDR3 DNA reads TGTGCCAGCAGCACTACCCGAGCGGGAGAGTACAATGAGCAGTTCTTC. Protein sequence: CASSTTRAGEYNEQFF.

V usage is TRBV28 and J usage is TRBJ2-1, with TRBD2 as a possible D gene (6 bases). V dropped 6 bases and J dropped 7 bases, with 19 bases sitting between them. CDR1 and CDR2 from the germline V gene are MDHEN and SYDVKM. CDR3 size: 15 residues. CDR3 in DNA: TGTGCCAGCAGCCTACTTCCGGGAGCGGGTAATGAGCAGTTCTTC. It encodes CASSLLPGAGNEQFF.

The V gene is TRBV12-3 or TRBV12-4, the J gene TRBJ2-1, with a weak D call TRBD2 (7 bases). This CDR3 is built from 13 residues. Trimming left V 7 bases short and J 11 bases short, with 18 bases between. The DNA of the CDR3 is TGTGCCAGCATGGGGGGGCTGGATAGCCAGCAGTTCTTC. The encoded protein is CASMGGLDSQQFF.